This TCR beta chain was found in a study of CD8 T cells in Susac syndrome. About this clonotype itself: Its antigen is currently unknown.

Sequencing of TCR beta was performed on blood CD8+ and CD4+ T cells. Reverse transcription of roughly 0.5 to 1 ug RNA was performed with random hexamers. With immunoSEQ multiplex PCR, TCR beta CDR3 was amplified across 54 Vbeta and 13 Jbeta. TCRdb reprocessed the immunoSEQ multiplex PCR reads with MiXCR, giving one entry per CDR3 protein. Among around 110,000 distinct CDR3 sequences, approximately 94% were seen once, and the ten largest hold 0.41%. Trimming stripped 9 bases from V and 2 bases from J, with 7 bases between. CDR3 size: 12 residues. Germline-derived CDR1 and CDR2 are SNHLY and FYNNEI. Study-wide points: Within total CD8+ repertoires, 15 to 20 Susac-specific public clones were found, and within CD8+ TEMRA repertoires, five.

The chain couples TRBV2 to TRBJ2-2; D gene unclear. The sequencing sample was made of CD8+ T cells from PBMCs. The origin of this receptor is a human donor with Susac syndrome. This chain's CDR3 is CASLGNTGELFF. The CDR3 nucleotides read TGTGCCAGTTTGGGAAACACCGGGGAGCTGTTTTTT.